This TCR beta chain was sequenced in a study of shared clonotypes between healthy human individuals. Naivety among CD8 cells was defined by CD45RO negativity and positive CCR7 selection, thereby excluding terminally differentiated effector memory CD45RA+ cells. Libraries were prepared by immunoSEQ multiplex PCR; TCRdb keeps only in-frame clonotypes and omits some of them. The sample comprises over 2,000,000 clones, just over 90% of which are singletons, and 1.5% to 2% rests with the top ten. Trimming removed 5 bases from V and 0 bases from J, with 13 bases in between. CDR1 and CDR2 from the germline V gene are PRHDT and FYEKMQ (reference sequence). The CDR3 is 16 residues long.

The sequencing sample was made of naive CD8+ T cells from PBMCs. This chain connects TRBV13 to TRBJ1-4; D is unclear. This clonotype originated in a man between 18 and 29 years old in good health. Some clones in this sample may be carry-over from other donors' samples. The CDR3 is CASSTLLASTNEKLFF. CDR3 DNA sequence: TGTGCCAGCAGCACCCTCTTGGCCTCAACTAATGAAAAACTGTTTTTT.